Each of the 15 T cell receptor beta chains below was sequenced from the same sample in a study of T cell responses to AZD1222 COVID-19 vaccine. Sequencing was performed with immunoSEQ multiplex PCR; in TCRdb, only in-frame clones are kept and a portion is missing. The table records around 160,000 clones, around 89% of them present only once. Here the sequenced sample was peripheral blood, taken on day 0 of AZD1222 vaccination. Every receptor here comes from an adult in good health.

This chain connects TRBV27 to TRBJ2-2, with unresolved D. V lost 4 bases to trimming and J lost 0 bases, with 6 bases between them. CDR3 length: 14 residues. CDR1 is MNHEY and CDR2 is SMNVEV in the germline V gene (reference sequence). The DNA for the CDR3 is TGTGCCAGCAGTTCGTCCCCGAACACCGGGGAGCTGTTTTTT. Translating it yields CASSSSPNTGELFF.

V usage is TRBV20-1 and J usage is TRBJ1-1; TRBD1 might be the D (6 bases). V lost 6 bases, J lost 3 bases, and 8 bases lay in between. The CDR3 runs 11 residues. CDR1 is DFQATT, CDR2 SNEGSKA, per germline (reference sequence). In DNA form, the CDR3 reads TGCAGTGCGGCAGGGGACACTGAAGCTTTCTTT. It codes for CSAAGDTEAFF.

The chain links TRBV6-5 to TRBJ1-2; 7 bases fit TRBD1. The CDR3 loop spans 14 amino acids. Trimming took 4 bases from V and 5 from J; bases not matched to a gene: 7. Per the germline V gene, CDR1 is MNHEY and CDR2 is SVGAGI. The CDR3 sequence is CASSLPGQPYGYTF. CDR3 in DNA: TGTGCCAGCAGTTTACCGGGACAGCCTTATGGCTACACCTTC.

The chain links TRBV9 to TRBJ1-2; 9 bases are shared with TRBD1. Germline CDR1 SGDLS, CDR2 YYNGEE. V lost 4 bases to trimming and J lost 5 bases; unmatched junction nucleotides: 3. This CDR3 has 13 residues. This CDR3 reads CASSYGQGYGYTF. CDR3 nucleotide sequence: TGTGCCAGCAGCTATGGACAGGGGTATGGCTACACCTTC.

The V call is TRBV7-2, the J call TRBJ1-1; 9 nucleotides match TRBD1. The CDR3 is made up of 15 amino acids. Trimming removed 5 bases from V and 3 bases from J; junction bases left unmatched: 7. CDR1 and CDR2 from the germline V gene are SGHTA and FQGNSA. In DNA, the CDR3 is TGTGCCAGCAGCCTTCACCGGGACAGGGACACTGAAGCTTTCTTT. Translation: CASSLHRDRDTEAFF.

CDR3 sequence reads: CASSQVEGWGYTF. The CDR3 coding sequence is TGCGCCAGCAGCCAAGTGGAGGGCTGGGGCTACACCTTC. The chain recombines TRBV4-3 with TRBJ1-2; D uncertain. Per germline, CDR1 LGHNA and CDR2 YSLEER. Trimming took 1 base from V and 8 from J, leaving 11 bases between them. This CDR3 has 13 residues.

This chain uses TRBV6-4 with TRBJ2-3; D may be TRBD2 (6 bases). Trimming pared 2 bases from V and 2 bases from J, leaving 14 bases between. Per the germline V gene, CDR1 is MRHNA and CDR2 is SNTAGT. The CDR3 is 16 residues long. In DNA form, the CDR3 reads TGTGCCAGCAGTGACGAGGCCGGGGGAAACACAGATACGCAGTATTTT. Protein: CASSDEAGGNTDTQYF.

V usage is TRBV7-2 and J usage is TRBJ1-1; D remains unclear. V was cut by 4 bases and J by 3 bases, with 6 bases left in between. Germline V gene lookup returns CDR1 SGHTA and CDR2 FQGNSA. The CDR3 spans 12 residues. The CDR3 coding sequence is TGTGCCAGCAGCTCGGGCTACACTGAAGCTTTCTTT. As protein: CASSSGYTEAFF. Complete variable domain (other parts from reference TRBV7-2 and TRBJ1-1): GAGVSQSPSNKVTEKGKDVELRCDPISGHTALYWYRQSLGQGLEFLIYFQGNSAPDKSGLPSDRFSAERTGGSVSTLTIQRTQQEDSAVYLCASSSGYTEAFFGQGTRLTVV.

This clone was recorded a few times. The V and J genes are TRBV20-1 and TRBJ2-1, with a tentative D call TRBD1 (6 bases). Trimming removed 5 bases at V and 7 bases at J, with 9 bases between. The germline gives CDR1 DFQATT, CDR2 SNEGSKA (reference sequence). CDR3 length: 11 amino acids. The CDR3 protein is CSAQGRNEQFF. The CDR3 DNA follows: TGCAGTGCTCAGGGGCGGAATGAGCAGTTCTTC.

The rearrangement uses TRBV6-5 and TRBJ1-6, with D tentatively TRBD1 (5 bases). This CDR3 has 15 residues. Germline CDR1 reads MNHEY; CDR2 reads SVGAGI. The V gene lost 2 bases and the J gene lost 8 bases, with 13 bases spanning the gap. The CDR3 DNA is TGTGCCAGCAGTTACGCCCGTACAGGAGATTCACCCCTCCACTTT. Protein product: CASSYARTGDSPLHF.

The V call is TRBV5-5, the J call TRBJ2-7; TRBD1 might be the D (5 bases). CDR3 length: 15 residues. With 0 bases removed from V and 2 bases from J, the gap between germline ends came to 12 bases. Germline CDR1 reads SGHKS; CDR2 reads YYEKEE (reference sequence). CDR3 sequence (DNA): TGTGCCAGCAGCTTGGGGAATAAGGGGACCTACGAGCAGTACTTC. Translating gives CASSLGNKGTYEQYF.

The rearrangement uses TRBV2 and TRBJ2-1; 12 positions agree with TRBD2. The CDR3 runs 16 residues. CDR1 and CDR2 (germline): SNHLY, FYNNEI. The V segment lost 8 bases and the J segment 5 bases; nucleotides outside the gene matches: 10. CDR3 in amino acids: CASSTILAGGDNEQFF. The CDR3 coding sequence is TGTGCCAGCTCGACGATCCTAGCGGGGGGGGACAATGAGCAGTTCTTC.

This chain links TRBV6-5 with TRBJ1-5; no clear D gene. This CDR3 has 15 residues. The V end was cut by 0 bases, the J end by 3 bases, with 9 bases between. Germline V lookup: CDR1 MNHEY, CDR2 SVGAGI. CDR3 in DNA: TGTGCCAGCAGTTACTCGGGTCGGATCAATCAGCCCCAGCATTTT. Translated: CASSYSGRINQPQHF.

The chain is built from TRBV7-2 and TRBJ1-3; 7 bases line up with TRBD1. V shed 0 bases, J shed 2 bases, and the junction held 13 bases outside the gene matches. Per the germline V gene, CDR1 is SGHTA and CDR2 is FQGNSA. This CDR3 is 19 amino acids long. CDR3 residues: CASSLAILGGDLPGNTIYF. The CDR3 DNA is TGTGCCAGCAGCTTAGCGATTCTAGGGGGCGATTTACCTGGAAACACCATATATTTT. The full variable domain, completed using reference TRBV7-2 and TRBJ1-3, is GAGVSQSPSNKVTEKGKDVELRCDPISGHTALYWYRQSLGQGLEFLIYFQGNSAPDKSGLPSDRFSAERTGGSVSTLTIQRTQQEDSAVYLCASSLAILGGDLPGNTIYFGEGSWLTVV.

The V gene is TRBV6-4, the J gene TRBJ1-1; 7 bases are a match to TRBD1. Unmatched junction bases numbered 4, after V lost 4 bases and J lost 11 bases. Germline V CDR1 and CDR2: MRHNA, SNTAGT. The CDR3 runs to 11 residues. CDR3 amino acids: CASSGQGRAFF. The CDR3 nucleotides are TGTGCCAGCAGTGGACAGGGCCGGGCTTTCTTT.